This T cell receptor (beta chain) was retrieved from a study of blood T cell repertoires in COVID-19. Study-wide background: The United States, Italy and Spain supplied acute and convalescent COVID-19 samples. Nucleic acid was either cDNA or gDNA, and it came from T cells, B-cell-depleted T cells, or PBMCs.

The table lists this clone with a few counts. The CDR3 loop spans 15 amino acids. Germline assignment: CDR1 LGHDT and CDR2 YNNKEL (reference sequence). V lost 6 bases, J lost 0 bases, and 2 bases stayed unmatched. Original analysis: Reference gene primer amplification gave estimated nucleated cell counts. The data were produced by immunoSEQ multiplex PCR, yet TCRdb's version contains in-frame clones alone and is incomplete. V and J calls plus clone size are reproduced from that table; the DNA served to infer D and trimming. This sample has 75,000 to 100,000 clones, with 80% to 90% found just once. The TCR originated in a human donor in a cohort sampled during active COVID-19. The genes are TRBV3-1 (or the pseudogene TRBV3-2) and TRBJ2-3; 11 bases align to TRBD2. Sequencing was performed on peripheral blood. The CDR3 sequence: CASRPSGRSTDTQYF. CDR3 DNA: TGTGCCAGCAGGCCTAGCGGGAGGAGCACAGATACGCAGTATTTT.